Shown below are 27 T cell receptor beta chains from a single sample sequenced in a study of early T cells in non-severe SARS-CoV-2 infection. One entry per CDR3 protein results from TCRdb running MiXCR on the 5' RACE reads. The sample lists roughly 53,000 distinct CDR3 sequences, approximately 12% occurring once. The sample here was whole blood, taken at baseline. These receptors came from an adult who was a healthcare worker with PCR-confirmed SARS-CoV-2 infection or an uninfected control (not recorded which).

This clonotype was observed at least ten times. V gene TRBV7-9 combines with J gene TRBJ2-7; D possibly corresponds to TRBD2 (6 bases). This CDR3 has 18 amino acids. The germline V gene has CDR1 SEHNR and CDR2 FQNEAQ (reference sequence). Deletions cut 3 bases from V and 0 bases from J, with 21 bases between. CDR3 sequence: CASSFDIQPDGSSYEQYF. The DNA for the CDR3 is TGTGCCAGCAGCTTTGACATCCAACCGGACGGGAGCTCCTACGAGCAGTACTTC.

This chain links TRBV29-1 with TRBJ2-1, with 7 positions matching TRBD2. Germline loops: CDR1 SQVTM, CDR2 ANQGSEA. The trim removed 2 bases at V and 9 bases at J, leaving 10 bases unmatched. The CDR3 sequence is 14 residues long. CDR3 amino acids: CSVERRAGVGEQFF. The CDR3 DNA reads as TGCAGCGTTGAAAGAAGGGCGGGAGTAGGTGAGCAGTTCTTC.

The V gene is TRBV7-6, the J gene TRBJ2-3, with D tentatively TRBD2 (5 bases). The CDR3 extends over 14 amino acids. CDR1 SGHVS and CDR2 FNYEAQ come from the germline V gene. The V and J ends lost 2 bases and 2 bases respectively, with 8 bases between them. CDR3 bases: TGTGCCAGCAGCTTACCTGACTACACAGATACGCAGTATTTT. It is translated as CASSLPDYTDTQYF.

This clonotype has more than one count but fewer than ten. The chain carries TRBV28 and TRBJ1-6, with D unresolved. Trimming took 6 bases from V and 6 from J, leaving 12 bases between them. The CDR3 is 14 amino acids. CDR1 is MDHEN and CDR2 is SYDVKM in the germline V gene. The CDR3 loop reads CASSPGRLNSPLHF. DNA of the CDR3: TGTGCCAGCAGCCCAGGACGCCTTAATTCACCCCTCCACTTT.

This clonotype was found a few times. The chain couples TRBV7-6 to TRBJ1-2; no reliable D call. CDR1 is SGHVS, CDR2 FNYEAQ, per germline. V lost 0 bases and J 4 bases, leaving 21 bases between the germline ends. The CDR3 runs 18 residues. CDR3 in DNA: TGTGCCAGCAGCTTAGCCTCCGGAGGGAACAACCCAATCTATGGCTACACCTTC. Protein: CASSLASGGNNPIYGYTF.

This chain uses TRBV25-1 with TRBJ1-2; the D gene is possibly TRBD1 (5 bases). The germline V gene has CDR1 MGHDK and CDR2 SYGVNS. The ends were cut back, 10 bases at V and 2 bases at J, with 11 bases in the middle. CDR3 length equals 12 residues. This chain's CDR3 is CATGTGNYGYTF. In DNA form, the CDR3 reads TGTGCCACTGGGACGGGAAACTATGGCTACACCTTC.

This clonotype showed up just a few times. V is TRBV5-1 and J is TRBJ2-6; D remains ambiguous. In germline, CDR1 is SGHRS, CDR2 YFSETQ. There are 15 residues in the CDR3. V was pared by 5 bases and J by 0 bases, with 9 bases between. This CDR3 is CASSLGRSGANVLTF. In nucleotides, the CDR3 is TGCGCCAGCAGTCTGGGCCGCTCTGGGGCCAACGTCCTGACTTTC.

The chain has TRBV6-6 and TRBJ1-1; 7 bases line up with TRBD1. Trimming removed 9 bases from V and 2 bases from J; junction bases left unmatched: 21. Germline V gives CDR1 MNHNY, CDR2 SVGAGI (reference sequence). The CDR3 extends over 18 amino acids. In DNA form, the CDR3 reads TGTGCCAGTCCTCTACCGGACAGGATAAAGGGATCTAACACTGAAGCTTTCTTT. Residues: CASPLPDRIKGSNTEAFF.

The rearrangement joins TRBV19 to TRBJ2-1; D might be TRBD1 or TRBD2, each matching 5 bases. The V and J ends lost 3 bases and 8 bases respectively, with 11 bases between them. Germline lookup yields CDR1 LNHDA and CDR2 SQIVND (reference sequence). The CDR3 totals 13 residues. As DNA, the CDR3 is TGTGCCAGTAGTATCGGTAGGGACCATGAGCAGTTCTTC. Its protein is CASSIGRDHEQFF.

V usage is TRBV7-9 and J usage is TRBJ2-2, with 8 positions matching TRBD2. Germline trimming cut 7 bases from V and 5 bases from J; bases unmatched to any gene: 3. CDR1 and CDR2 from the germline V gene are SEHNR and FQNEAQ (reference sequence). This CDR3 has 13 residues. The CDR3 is CASKASGTGELFF. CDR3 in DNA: TGTGCCAGCAAGGCTAGCGGGACCGGGGAGCTGTTTTTT.

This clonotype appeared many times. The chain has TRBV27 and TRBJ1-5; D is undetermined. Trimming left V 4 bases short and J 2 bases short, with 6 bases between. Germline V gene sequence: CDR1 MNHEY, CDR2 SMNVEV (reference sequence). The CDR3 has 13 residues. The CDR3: CASSYGRNQPQHF. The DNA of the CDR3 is TGTGCCAGCAGTTACGGTCGCAATCAGCCCCAGCATTTT.

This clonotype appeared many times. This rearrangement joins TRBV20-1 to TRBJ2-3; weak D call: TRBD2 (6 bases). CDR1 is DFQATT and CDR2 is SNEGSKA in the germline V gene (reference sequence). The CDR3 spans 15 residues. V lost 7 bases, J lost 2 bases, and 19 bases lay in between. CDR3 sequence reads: CSGRGTRTITDTQYF. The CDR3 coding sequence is TGCAGTGGCCGGGGGACTCGAACGATCACAGATACGCAGTATTTT.

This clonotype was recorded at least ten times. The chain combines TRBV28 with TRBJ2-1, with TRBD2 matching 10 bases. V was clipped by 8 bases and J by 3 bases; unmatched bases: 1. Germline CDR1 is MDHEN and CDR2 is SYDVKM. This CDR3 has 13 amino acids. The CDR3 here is CASGLADYNEQFF. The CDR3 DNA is TGTGCCAGCGGACTAGCGGACTACAATGAGCAGTTCTTC.

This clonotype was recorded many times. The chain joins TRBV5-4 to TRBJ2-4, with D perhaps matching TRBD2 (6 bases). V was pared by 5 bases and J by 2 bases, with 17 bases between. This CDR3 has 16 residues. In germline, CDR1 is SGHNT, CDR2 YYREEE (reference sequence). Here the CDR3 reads CASSKGGSVPKNIQYF. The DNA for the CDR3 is TGTGCCAGCAGTAAAGGAGGGTCCGTTCCCAAAAACATTCAGTACTTC.

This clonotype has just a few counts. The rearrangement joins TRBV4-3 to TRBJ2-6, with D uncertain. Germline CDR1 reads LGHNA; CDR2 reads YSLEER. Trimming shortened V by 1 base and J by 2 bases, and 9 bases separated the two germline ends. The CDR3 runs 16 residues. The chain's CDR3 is CASSQAGRTGANVLTF. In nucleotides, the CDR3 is TGCGCCAGCAGCCAAGCGGGTAGGACTGGGGCCAACGTCCTGACTTTC.

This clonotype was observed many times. The CDR3 here is CASSFSGNEQFF. The CDR3 coding sequence is TGTGCCAGCAGTTTCTCGGGAAATGAGCAGTTCTTC. This chain joins TRBV12-3 or TRBV12-4 and TRBJ2-1; perhaps TRBD2 as D (5 bases). This CDR3 comprises 12 residues. Trimming stripped 3 bases from V and 7 bases from J, with 7 bases between.

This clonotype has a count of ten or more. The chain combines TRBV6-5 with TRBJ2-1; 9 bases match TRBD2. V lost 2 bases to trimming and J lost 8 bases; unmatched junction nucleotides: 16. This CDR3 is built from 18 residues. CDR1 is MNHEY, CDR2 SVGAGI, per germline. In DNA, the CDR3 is TGTGCCAGCAGTTACCCACGGACTAGCGTCAGAAGCGTCCATGAGCAGTTCTTC. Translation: CASSYPRTSVRSVHEQFF.

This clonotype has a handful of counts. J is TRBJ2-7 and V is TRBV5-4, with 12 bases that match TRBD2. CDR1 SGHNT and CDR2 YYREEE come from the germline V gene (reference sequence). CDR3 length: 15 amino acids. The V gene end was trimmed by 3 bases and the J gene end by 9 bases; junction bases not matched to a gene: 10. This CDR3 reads CASSYAGTSGRRQYF. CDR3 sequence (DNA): TGTGCCAGCAGCTACGCCGGGACTAGCGGGCGCCGGCAGTACTTC.

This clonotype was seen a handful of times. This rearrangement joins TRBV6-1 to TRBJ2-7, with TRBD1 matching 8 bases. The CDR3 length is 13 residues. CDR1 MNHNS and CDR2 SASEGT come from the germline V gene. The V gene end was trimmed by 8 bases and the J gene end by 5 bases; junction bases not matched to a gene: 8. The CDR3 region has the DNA TGTGCCAGCTTGCGACAGGGGTTCCACGAGCAGTACTTC. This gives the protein CASLRQGFHEQYF.

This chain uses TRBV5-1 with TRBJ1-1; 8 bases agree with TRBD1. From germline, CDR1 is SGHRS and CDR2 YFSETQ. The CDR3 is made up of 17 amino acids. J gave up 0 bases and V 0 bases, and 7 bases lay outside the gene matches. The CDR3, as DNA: TGCGCCAGCAGCTTGGCACAGGGGGAGGGAATGAACACTGAAGCTTTCTTT. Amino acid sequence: CASSLAQGEGMNTEAFF.

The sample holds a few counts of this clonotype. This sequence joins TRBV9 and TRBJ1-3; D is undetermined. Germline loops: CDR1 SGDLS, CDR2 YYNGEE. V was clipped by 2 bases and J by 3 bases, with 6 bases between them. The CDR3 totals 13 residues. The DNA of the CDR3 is TGTGCCAGCAGCGTCAACCTTGGAAACACCATATATTTT. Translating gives CASSVNLGNTIYF.

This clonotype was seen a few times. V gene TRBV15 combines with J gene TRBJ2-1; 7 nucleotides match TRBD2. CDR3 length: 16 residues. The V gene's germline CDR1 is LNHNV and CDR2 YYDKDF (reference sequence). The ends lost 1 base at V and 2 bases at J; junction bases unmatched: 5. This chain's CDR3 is CATSRGVAGPYNEQFF. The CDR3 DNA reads TGTGCCACCAGCAGAGGGGTAGCGGGTCCCTACAATGAGCAGTTCTTC.

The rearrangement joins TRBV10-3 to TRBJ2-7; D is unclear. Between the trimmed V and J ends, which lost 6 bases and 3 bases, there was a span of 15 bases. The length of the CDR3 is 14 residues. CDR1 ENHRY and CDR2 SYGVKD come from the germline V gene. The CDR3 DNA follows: TGTGCCATCAGGGGGTCGGCCCACCTCTACGAGCAGTACTTC. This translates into CAIRGSAHLYEQYF.

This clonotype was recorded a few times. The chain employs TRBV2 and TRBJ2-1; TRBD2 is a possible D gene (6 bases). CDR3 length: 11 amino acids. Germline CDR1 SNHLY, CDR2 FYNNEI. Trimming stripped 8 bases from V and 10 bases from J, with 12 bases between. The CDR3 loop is CASLLAGEQFF. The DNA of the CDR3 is TGTGCCAGCTTACTAGCTGGGGAGCAGTTCTTC. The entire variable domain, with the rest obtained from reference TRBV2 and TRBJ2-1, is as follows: EPEVTQTPSHQVTQMGQEVILRCVPISNHLYFYWYRQILGQKVEFLVSFYNNEISEKSEIFDDQFSVERPDGSNFTLKIRSTKLEDSAMYFCASLLAGEQFFGPGTRLTVL.

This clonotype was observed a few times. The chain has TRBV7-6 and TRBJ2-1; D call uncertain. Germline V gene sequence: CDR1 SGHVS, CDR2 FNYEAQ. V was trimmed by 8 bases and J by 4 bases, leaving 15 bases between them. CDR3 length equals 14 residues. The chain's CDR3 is CASSKGRSYNEQFF. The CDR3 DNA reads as TGTGCCAGCTCAAAAGGCCGGAGTTACAATGAGCAGTTCTTC.

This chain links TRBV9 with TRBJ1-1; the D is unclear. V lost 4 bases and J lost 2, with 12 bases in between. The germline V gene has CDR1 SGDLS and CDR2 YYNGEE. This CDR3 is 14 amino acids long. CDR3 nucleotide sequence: TGTGCCAGCAGCTTCACGGAGATAAACACTGAAGCTTTCTTT. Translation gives CASSFTEINTEAFF.

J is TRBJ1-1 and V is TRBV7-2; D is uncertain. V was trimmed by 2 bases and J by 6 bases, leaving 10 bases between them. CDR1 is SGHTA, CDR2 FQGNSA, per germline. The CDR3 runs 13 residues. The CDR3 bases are TGTGCCAGCAGCTTAAGGCAGGAGTCTGAAGCTTTCTTT. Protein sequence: CASSLRQESEAFF. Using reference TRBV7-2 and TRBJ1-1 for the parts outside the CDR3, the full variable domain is GAGVSQSPSNKVTEKGKDVELRCDPISGHTALYWYRQSLGQGLEFLIYFQGNSAPDKSGLPSDRFSAERTGGSVSTLTIQRTQQEDSAVYLCASSLRQESEAFFGQGTRLTVV.